This T cell receptor beta chain was recovered during a study of metastatic and nonmetastatic thyroid tumors. Regarding the study as a whole: Across blood and tumor, TCR beta diversity in malignant thyroid tumors was reportedly significantly higher than in benign nodules.

In regard to this clone: Its antigen is not identified.

Ahead of thyroid surgery, no patient had received treatment of any kind. How the authors handled the data: Building a distant-metastasis classifier for papillary thyroid cancer drew on CDR3 differences across clinicopathological groups. TCRdb re-called the PCR reads with MiXCR. These V and J calls rely on TCRdb rather than the paper's analysis. The sample yields approximately 8,400 clones, around 40% seen once. Sequenced input: tumor tissue. The receptor was isolated from a male donor with papillary thyroid cancer or a benign thyroid nodule (not recorded which). Some clones in this sample may be carry-over from other donors' samples.

The CDR3 loop reads CASSLGQNSGANVLTF. The CDR3 nucleotides are TGCGCCAGCAGCTTGGGACAGAATTCTGGGGCCAACGTCCTGACTTTC. J is TRBJ2-6 and V is TRBV5-1; the D gene is possibly TRBD1 (5 bases). In germline, CDR1 is SGHRS, CDR2 YFSETQ. CDR3 length equals 16 residues. With 0 bases removed from V and 1 base from J, the gap between germline ends came to 8 bases. The complete variable domain, with remaining parts taken from reference TRBV5-1 and TRBJ2-6, reads KAGVTQTPRYLIKTRGQQVTLSCSPISGHRSVSWYQQTPGQGLQFLFEYFSETQRNKGNFPGRFSGRQFSNSRSEMNVSTLELGDSALYLCASSLGQNSGANVLTFGAGSRLTVL.